Below are 19 T cell receptor beta chains sequenced from a single sample in a study of cytomegalovirus exposure and HLA in healthy donors (dated by TCRdb to 2015 to 2018). To prepare the library, the immunoSEQ multiplex PCR assay was applied. TCRdb retrieved this table from immuneACCESS and kept in-frame rearrangements only. Not all clones are present; in checked studies, unresolved V genes account for under half, and no reason is known for the remainder. The sample contains 200,000 or so clones, 75% to 85% of them found a single time. The leading ten clones occupy around an eighth of the sample. The sequenced sample was PBMCs. Every receptor here comes from a woman in her thirties in good health and CMV-seropositive.

This rearrangement joins TRBV5-1 to TRBJ2-3, with a possible D match to TRBD2 (6 bases). V gave up 0 bases and J gave up 7 bases, with 15 bases separating them. CDR1 and CDR2 (germline): SGHRS, YFSETQ. The CDR3 sequence is 15 residues long. DNA for the CDR3: TGCGCCAGCAGCTTGGTGATCGAGGGCGGGAATACGCAGTATTTT. This sequence encodes CASSLVIEGGNTQYF.

The gene calls are TRBV29-1 and TRBJ1-2, with D maybe TRBD1 (5 bases). Trimming removed 3 bases at V and 4 bases at J, with 12 bases between. CDR1 and CDR2 (germline): SQVTM, ANQGSEA. The CDR3 consists of 13 residues. CDR3 in amino acids: CSVDGGASYGYTF. CDR3 sequence (DNA): TGCAGCGTTGATGGTGGGGCTAGCTATGGCTACACCTTC.

In regard to this clone: A much larger clonotype is one base distant, so this may be a read error. The chain combines TRBV7-9 with TRBJ2-7; D unclear. V gave up 1 base and J gave up 0 bases, with 7 bases separating them. The germline CDR1 and CDR2 sequences are SEHNR and FQNEAQ (reference sequence). This CDR3 is 14 amino acids long. For the CDR3, the DNA is TGTGCCAGCAGCTTAGATGGCAACTCCTACGAGCAGTACTTC. Residues: CASSLDGNSYEQYF.

V gene TRBV29-1 combines with J gene TRBJ2-3; 12 nucleotides agree with TRBD1. V was clipped by 8 bases and J by 7 bases; unmatched bases: 10. Germline loops: CDR1 SQVTM, CDR2 ANQGSEA. The CDR3 is made up of 14 amino acids. The CDR3 loop is CSTSPGTGGNTQYF. The CDR3 DNA reads TGCAGCACGTCTCCCGGGACAGGGGGCAATACGCAGTATTTT.

In its sample, this clone was seen a few times. This sample includes further DNA sequences coding for the same CDR3. This chain joins TRBV27 and TRBJ2-7; maybe TRBD2 (6 bases). Germline CDR1 MNHEY, CDR2 SMNVEV (reference sequence). CDR3 length: 13 residues. The V and J ends lost 5 bases and 1 base respectively, with 9 bases between them. The CDR3 nucleotides are TGTGCCAGCAGTGAGCGGGCGTCCTACGAGCAGTACTTC. Encoded protein: CASSERASYEQYF.

V gene TRBV11-3 combines with J gene TRBJ2-5; D is perhaps TRBD2 (6 bases). The V gene lost 2 bases and the J gene lost 9 bases, with 13 bases spanning the gap. Germline values: CDR1 SGHNT, CDR2 YENEEA. This CDR3 has 13 amino acids. DNA of the CDR3: TGTGCCAGCAGCTTAACGGGTGGAGGGGCCCAGTACTTC. Translated, it gives CASSLTGGGAQYF.

J is TRBJ2-3 and V is TRBV29-1; D not resolved. The CDR3 totals 14 residues. The V gene lost 5 bases and the J gene lost 0 bases, with 12 bases spanning the gap. The germline V gene encodes CDR1 SQVTM and CDR2 ANQGSEA. CDR3 in DNA: TGCAGCGTTAATTCTAGAACGAGCACAGATACGCAGTATTTT. Translation gives CSVNSRTSTDTQYF.

The J gene is TRBJ1-5, the V gene TRBV27; TRBD1 aligns across 10 bases. The ends lost 2 bases at V and 7 bases at J; junction bases unmatched: 5. The CDR3 has 15 amino acids. CDR1 is MNHEY, CDR2 SMNVEV, per germline (reference sequence). The CDR3 nucleotides are TGTGCCAGCAGTTTAGGGACAGGGGTGGGGCAGCCCCAGCATTTT. This encodes CASSLGTGVGQPQHF.

V is TRBV27 and J is TRBJ2-1, with 8 bases fitting TRBD2. The CDR3 sequence is 15 residues long. Germline V gives CDR1 MNHEY, CDR2 SMNVEV (reference sequence). V lost 3 bases to trimming and J lost 7 bases; unmatched junction nucleotides: 8. The CDR3 coding sequence is TGTGCCAGCAGTTTCAGAGCGGGAGTGGTGAATGAGCAGTTCTTC. Translation: CASSFRAGVVNEQFF.

The chain employs TRBV27 and TRBJ1-2; no clear D gene. Germline CDR1 MNHEY, CDR2 SMNVEV (reference sequence). This CDR3 has 11 amino acids. Trimming cost V 7 bases and J 8 bases, with 11 bases left between them. The CDR3 sequence is CASMDGGGYTF. The DNA for the CDR3 is TGTGCCAGCATGGACGGAGGAGGCTACACCTTC.

The gene calls are TRBV5-1 and TRBJ1-2, with D perhaps TRBD1 (5 bases). CDR3 length equals 15 residues. Germline lookup yields CDR1 SGHRS and CDR2 YFSETQ. Trimming removed 0 bases from V and 8 bases from J, with 17 bases in between. The CDR3 region has the DNA TGCGCCAGCAGCTTGGTTTCCGGGGGGAGCGGCGGCTACACCTTC. As protein: CASSLVSGGSGGYTF.

This chain links TRBV2 with TRBJ2-7; D might be TRBD2 (6 bases). Germline lookup yields CDR1 SNHLY and CDR2 FYNNEI. The length of the CDR3 is 14 residues. The V end was cut by 0 bases, the J end by 7 bases, with 13 bases between. The CDR3 is CASSEADYGVEQYF. CDR3 coding DNA: TGTGCCAGCAGTGAAGCGGACTACGGGGTTGAGCAGTACTTC.

This clone was detected only a few times. The V call is TRBV5-1, the J call TRBJ2-7; 9 bases map to TRBD1. Losses at the gene ends were 4 bases for V and 3 bases for J; bases not matched to a gene: 5. This CDR3 spans 14 amino acids. CDR1 is SGHRS and CDR2 is YFSETQ in the germline V gene. As DNA, the CDR3 is TGCGCCAGCAGCCCTCTGGGACAGGGCTACGAGCAGTACTTC. It yields the protein CASSPLGQGYEQYF. The full variable domain, completed using reference TRBV5-1 and TRBJ2-7, is KAGVTQTPRYLIKTRGQQVTLSCSPISGHRSVSWYQQTPGQGLQFLFEYFSETQRNKGNFPGRFSGRQFSNSRSEMNVSTLELGDSALYLCASSPLGQGYEQYFGPGTRLTVT.

J is TRBJ1-5 and V is TRBV2, with a tentative D call TRBD1 (5 bases). The V and J ends lost 4 bases and 2 bases respectively, with 21 bases between them. The V gene's germline CDR1 is SNHLY and CDR2 FYNNEI. The CDR3 extends over 18 amino acids. CDR3 loop: CASSGGHDGFKRNQPQHF. The DNA of the CDR3 is TGTGCCAGCAGTGGGGGCCATGATGGGTTTAAACGCAATCAGCCCCAGCATTTT.

The chain uses TRBV7-3 and TRBJ2-7, with D possibly TRBD2 on 5 matching bases. Germline-derived CDR1 and CDR2 are SGHTA and FQGTGA. Trimming took 2 bases from V and 5 from J, leaving 10 bases between them. There are 13 residues in the CDR3. CDR3 sequence reads: CASSLGREHEQYF. The DNA of the CDR3 is TGTGCCAGCAGCTTAGGTCGGGAACACGAGCAGTACTTC.

This CDR3 is CASSYSRGGDYGYTF. In DNA, the CDR3 is TGTGCCAGCAGTTACTCTCGAGGAGGAGACTATGGCTACACCTTC. This rearrangement joins TRBV6-6 to TRBJ1-2; no definite D call. Germline V gene data show CDR1 as MNHNY and CDR2 as SVGAGI (reference sequence). V was pared by 0 bases and J by 3 bases, with 11 bases between. The CDR3 is made up of 15 amino acids.

The chain recombines TRBV2 with TRBJ2-7; 9 nucleotides agree with TRBD1. The trim removed 6 bases at V and 5 bases at J, leaving 8 bases unmatched. The CDR3 runs 14 residues. Germline assignment: CDR1 SNHLY and CDR2 FYNNEI. CDR3 nucleotide sequence: TGTGCCAGCAGACAGGGGGCGAGTATCCACGAGCAGTACTTC. It specifies CASRQGASIHEQYF. The variable domain in full, with the rest retrieved from reference TRBV2 and TRBJ2-7, is EPEVTQTPSHQVTQMGQEVILRCVPISNHLYFYWYRQILGQKVEFLVSFYNNEISEKSEIFDDQFSVERPDGSNFTLKIRSTKLEDSAMYFCASRQGASIHEQYFGPGTRLTVT.

The chain couples TRBV10-3 to TRBJ1-2, with 7 bases aligning to TRBD1. The CDR3 runs 13 residues. The germline CDR1 and CDR2 sequences are ENHRY and SYGVKD. V lost 5 bases, J lost 5 bases, and 5 bases stayed unmatched. CDR3 loop: CAISYDRDYGYTF. The CDR3, as DNA: TGTGCCATCAGTTACGACAGGGATTATGGCTACACCTTC.

The chain links TRBV18 to TRBJ2-7, with TRBD1 matching 7 bases. The J segment lost 4 bases and the V segment lost 4 bases, leaving 4 bases of the junction unmatched. This CDR3 spans 13 amino acids. CDR1 and CDR2 from the germline V gene are KGHSH and LQKENI. The CDR3 here is CASSLDRAYEQYF. CDR3 sequence (DNA): TGTGCCAGCTCACTCGACAGGGCTTACGAGCAGTACTTC.